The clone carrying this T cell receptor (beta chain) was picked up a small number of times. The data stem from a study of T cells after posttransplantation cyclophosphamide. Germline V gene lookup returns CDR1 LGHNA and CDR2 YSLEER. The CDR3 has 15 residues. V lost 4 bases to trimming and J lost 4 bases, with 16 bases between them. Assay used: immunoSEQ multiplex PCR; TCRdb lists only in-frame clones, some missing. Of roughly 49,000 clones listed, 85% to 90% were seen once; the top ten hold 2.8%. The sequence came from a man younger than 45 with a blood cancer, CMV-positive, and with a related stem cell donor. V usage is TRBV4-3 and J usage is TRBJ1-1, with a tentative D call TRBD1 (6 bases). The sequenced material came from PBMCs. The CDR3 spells CASSPEWRQATEAFF. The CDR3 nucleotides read TGCGCCAGCAGCCCGGAATGGCGACAGGCCACTGAAGCTTTCTTT.